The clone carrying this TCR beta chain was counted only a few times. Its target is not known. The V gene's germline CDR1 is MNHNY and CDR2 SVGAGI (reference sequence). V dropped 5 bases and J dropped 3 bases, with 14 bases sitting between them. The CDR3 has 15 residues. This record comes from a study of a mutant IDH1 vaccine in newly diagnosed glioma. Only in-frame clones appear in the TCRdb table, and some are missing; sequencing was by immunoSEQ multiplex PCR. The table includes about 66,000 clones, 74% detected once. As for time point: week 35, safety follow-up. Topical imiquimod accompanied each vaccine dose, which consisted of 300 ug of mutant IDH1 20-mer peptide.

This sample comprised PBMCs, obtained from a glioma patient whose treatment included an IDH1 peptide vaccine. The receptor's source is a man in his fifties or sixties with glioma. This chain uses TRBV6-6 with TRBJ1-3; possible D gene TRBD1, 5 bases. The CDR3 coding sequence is TGTGCCAGCAGTCCCAGGGATTTAAATGGAAACACCATATATTTT. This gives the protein CASSPRDLNGNTIYF.